Detailed here is one T cell receptor beta chain. No antigen is known for it. CDR1 is MDHEN and CDR2 is SYDVKM in the germline V gene. The CDR3 totals 16 residues. J gave up 9 bases and V 6 bases, and 11 bases lay outside the gene matches. Only in-frame clones appear in the TCRdb table, and some are missing; sequencing was by immunoSEQ multiplex PCR. This sample has some 120,000 clones; 90% occur once, and the top ten carry about 4.3%. The data originate from a study of T cell responses to AZD1222 COVID-19 vaccine. Study results and limitations: Of the AZD1222 recipients, only 5 or 6 were seropositive at baseline. A reported finding is that nearly half of spike-specific TCRs target unmutated variant regions. A rise in Spike-specific TCR breadth and depth followed two AZD1222 doses.

This specimen consisted of peripheral blood, obtained on day 0 of MenACWY control vaccination. This receptor was obtained from an adult in good health. This chain connects TRBV28 to TRBJ2-1; the match to TRBD2 covers 13 bases. Here the CDR3 reads CASRPTSGGALSEQFF. The CDR3 DNA reads TGTGCCAGCAGACCAACTAGCGGGGGGGCCCTCAGTGAGCAGTTCTTC.